This T cell receptor beta chain was found in a study of T cell responses to AZD1222 COVID-19 vaccine. Whole-study findings and limits: Among the donors, most were white British and more were female, and clonal diversity was possibly underestimated.

V lost 2 bases and J 2 bases, leaving 10 bases between the germline ends. In germline, CDR1 is MNHEY, CDR2 SVGAGI. The CDR3 sequence is 16 residues long. On this clone itself: Its antigen is not known.

Profiled with immunoSEQ multiplex PCR; TCRdb holds only in-frame clones, not every one. This sample contains about 140,000 clones. The chain employs TRBV6-5 and TRBJ1-6; D perhaps matches TRBD1 (5 bases). The sequenced material came from peripheral blood. This receptor was taken from an adult in good health. CDR3 coding DNA: TGTGCCAGCAGTTACGAGCCGGGACCCTATAATTCACCCCTCCACTTT. Amino acid sequence: CASSYEPGPYNSPLHF.